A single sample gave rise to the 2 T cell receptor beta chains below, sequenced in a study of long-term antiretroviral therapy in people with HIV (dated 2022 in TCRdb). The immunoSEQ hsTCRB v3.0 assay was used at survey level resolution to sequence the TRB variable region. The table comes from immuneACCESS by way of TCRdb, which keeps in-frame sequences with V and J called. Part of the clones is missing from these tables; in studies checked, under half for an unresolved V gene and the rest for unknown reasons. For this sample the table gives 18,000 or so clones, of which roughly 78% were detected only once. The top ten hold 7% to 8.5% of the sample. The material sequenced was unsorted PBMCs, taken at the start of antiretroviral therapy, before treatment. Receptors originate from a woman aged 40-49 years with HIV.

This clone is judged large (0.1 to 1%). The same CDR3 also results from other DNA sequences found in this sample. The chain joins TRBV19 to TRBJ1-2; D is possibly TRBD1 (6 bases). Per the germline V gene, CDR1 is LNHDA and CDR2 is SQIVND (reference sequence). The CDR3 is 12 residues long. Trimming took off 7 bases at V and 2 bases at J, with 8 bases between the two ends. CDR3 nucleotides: TGTGCCAGTACAGGGGTAAACTATGGCTACACCTTC. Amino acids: CASTGVNYGYTF.

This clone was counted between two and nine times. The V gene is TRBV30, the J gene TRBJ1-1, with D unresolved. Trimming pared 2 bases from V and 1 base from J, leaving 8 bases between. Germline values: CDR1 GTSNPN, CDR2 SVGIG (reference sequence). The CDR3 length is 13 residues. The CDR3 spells CAWSLTANTEAFF. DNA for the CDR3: TGTGCCTGGAGTTTGACGGCGAACACTGAAGCTTTCTTT.